Below are 16 T cell receptor beta chains sequenced from a single sample in a study of T cell repertoires in ileal Crohn's disease. The sorted cells were lamina propria lymphocytes from surgical specimens, first isolated by density gradient. The assay was immunoSEQ multiplex PCR, and TCRdb's table has in-frame clones only and misses some. The profile shows over 3,000 clones, about 80% of them singletons. Sample: CD4+ T cells sorted from the ileum. The receptors stem from an adult with Crohn's disease.

This chain uses TRBV19 with TRBJ1-2; 8 bases are shared with TRBD1. This CDR3 contains 16 residues. Trimming at V came to 7 bases and at J to 5 bases, leaving 15 bases not matched to a gene. Per germline, CDR1 LNHDA and CDR2 SQIVND (reference sequence). DNA for the CDR3: TGTGCCAGTACCCCGCGGGCAGGGGGCGACTTTTATGGCTACACCTTC. It translates to CASTPRAGGDFYGYTF.

The chain combines TRBV2 with TRBJ1-4; unclear D gene. The CDR3 extends over 13 amino acids. Looked up from germline, CDR1 is SNHLY and CDR2 is FYNNEI. Trimming shortened V by 8 bases and J by 7 bases, and 14 bases separated the two germline ends. Here the CDR3 DNA reads TGTGCCAGCGGGTTGCGGCCTTTTGAAAAACTGTTTTTT. It translates to CASGLRPFEKLFF.

This sequence joins TRBV11-2 and TRBJ2-3; D not resolved. Trimming removed 1 base from V and 6 bases from J, with 5 bases in between. Germline V gives CDR1 SGHAT, CDR2 FQNNGV. CDR3 length equals 12 residues. The CDR3 spells CASSLGQDTQYF. In DNA, the CDR3 is TGTGCCAGCAGCTTAGGCCAGGATACGCAGTATTTT.

V and J are TRBV19 and TRBJ1-5, with a weak D call TRBD1 (6 bases). The CDR3 covers 14 residues. Per the germline V gene, CDR1 is LNHDA and CDR2 is SQIVND (reference sequence). The V gene lost 9 bases and the J gene lost 3 bases, with 15 bases spanning the gap. For the CDR3, the DNA is TGTGCCAGCATGGACAGCGGGGTCAATCAGCCCCAGCATTTT. Amino acids: CASMDSGVNQPQHF.

The genes are TRBV5-6 and TRBJ2-2, with 9 bases matching TRBD1. The CDR3 has 16 residues. Unmatched junction bases numbered 6, after V lost 2 bases and J lost 4 bases. Germline CDR1 is SGHDT and CDR2 is YYEEEE. The CDR3 here is CASSFWTGAGTGELFF. CDR3 DNA: TGTGCCAGCAGCTTTTGGACAGGGGCGGGCACCGGGGAGCTGTTTTTT.

This clone came up a few times. The V call is TRBV11-2, the J call TRBJ2-5; 10 positions agree with TRBD2. J was trimmed by 2 bases and V by 4 bases; bases with no gene match: 7. This CDR3 is built from 16 residues. In germline, CDR1 is SGHAT, CDR2 FQNNGV. CDR3 sequence (DNA): TGTGCCAGCAGCTCCGGAGGAGCGGGGGGGCAAGAGACCCAGTACTTC. Its protein product is CASSSGGAGGQETQYF.

The chain recombines TRBV7-9 with TRBJ2-1; D may be TRBD2 (5 bases). CDR3 length equals 15 residues. The V gene lost 4 bases and the J gene lost 6 bases, with 16 bases spanning the gap. Germline CDR1 and CDR2: SEHNR and FQNEAQ (reference sequence). The CDR3 loop reads CASSSIGIRSNEQFF. The CDR3 bases are TGTGCCAGCAGCTCCATCGGGATTAGGTCCAATGAGCAGTTCTTC.

This clone was detected only once. This chain uses TRBV6-1 with TRBJ1-2; weak D call: TRBD1 (5 bases). The CDR3 is made up of 15 amino acids. Germline loops: CDR1 MNHNS, CDR2 SASEGT. Trimming cost V 6 bases and J 4 bases, with 18 bases left between them. CDR3 bases: TGTGCCAGCAGAACAAGTAGGGGTCCGAGCTATGGCTACACCTTC. This encodes CASRTSRGPSYGYTF.

This chain connects TRBV5-4 to TRBJ2-7; D remains unclear. V lost 2 bases, J lost 1 base, and 10 bases lay in between. There are 14 residues in the CDR3. Looked up from germline, CDR1 is SGHNT and CDR2 is YYREEE (reference sequence). CDR3 nucleotide sequence: TGTGCCAGCAGCTTCGCGCCGGAGTCCTACGAGCAGTACTTC. Translating gives CASSFAPESYEQYF. The full variable domain, completed using reference TRBV5-4 and TRBJ2-7, is ETGVTQSPTHLIKTRGQQVTLRCSSQSGHNTVSWYQQALGQGPQFIFQYYREEENGRGNFPPRFSGLQFPNYSSELNVNALELDDSALYLCASSFAPESYEQYFGPGTRLTVT.

This rearrangement joins TRBV19 to TRBJ2-3; perhaps TRBD2 as D (6 bases). The CDR3 is 14 amino acids. The V and J ends lost 5 bases and 5 bases respectively, with 14 bases between them. Germline lookup yields CDR1 LNHDA and CDR2 SQIVND (reference sequence). The CDR3 bases are TGTGCCAGTAGTCAGGGACTTCTCCAAGATACGCAGTATTTT. The encoded protein is CASSQGLLQDTQYF.

This clone was seen more than once but under ten times. The chain is built from TRBV6-6 and TRBJ2-3; 7 nucleotides align to TRBD1. Germline lookup yields CDR1 MNHNY and CDR2 SVGAGI (reference sequence). CDR3 size: 13 residues. J gave up 5 bases and V 6 bases, and 5 bases lay outside the gene matches. In nucleotides, the CDR3 is TGTGCCAGCAGCCCCACAGGGGAAGATACGCAGTATTTT. Translating it yields CASSPTGEDTQYF.

The rearrangement joins TRBV7-3 to TRBJ2-3, with 8 bases identical to TRBD2. Germline-derived CDR1 and CDR2 are SGHTA and FQGTGA. The CDR3 covers 13 residues. V was pared by 5 bases and J by 6 bases, with 4 bases of the junction left unmatched. DNA of the CDR3: TGTGCCAGCAGCCCGGGGACTAGGGATACGCAGTATTTT. This encodes CASSPGTRDTQYF.

This clone was seen only once. The V and J genes are TRBV11-2 and TRBJ2-7; 9 nucleotides match TRBD1. Germline V gives CDR1 SGHAT, CDR2 FQNNGV. CDR3 length equals 14 residues. After removal of 3 bases from V and 6 bases from J, the junction contained 6 bases not matched to a gene. In DNA, the CDR3 is TGTGCCAGCAGCTTGGGACAGGGAAGCTCCGAGCAGTACTTC. Protein: CASSLGQGSSEQYF. The whole variable domain, remainder taken from reference TRBV11-2 and TRBJ2-7, is EAGVAQSPRYKIIEKRQSVAFWCNPISGHATLYWYQQILGQGPKLLIQFQNNGVVDDSQLPKDRFSAERLKGVDSTLKIQPAKLEDSAVYLCASSLGQGSSEQYFGPGTRLTVT.

This chain uses TRBV27 with TRBJ1-6; weak D call: TRBD1 (5 bases). Trimming cost V 1 base and J 1 base, with 8 bases left between them. Germline CDR1 reads MNHEY; CDR2 reads SMNVEV (reference sequence). The CDR3 extends over 16 amino acids. In DNA form, the CDR3 reads TGTGCCAGCAGTTTATATCGGGGGTCCTATAATTCACCCCTCCACTTT. Its protein is CASSLYRGSYNSPLHF.

The V and J genes are TRBV6-1 and TRBJ2-7; 10 bases agree with TRBD1. Looked up from germline, CDR1 is MNHNS and CDR2 is SASEGT. The CDR3 is made up of 14 amino acids. Losses at the gene ends were 9 bases for V and 5 bases for J; bases not matched to a gene: 10. In DNA form, the CDR3 reads TGTGCCAGTAGCTGGGACAGGGGCCGGGACGAGCAGTACTTC. Protein sequence: CASSWDRGRDEQYF.

This clone has just a few counts. The chain uses TRBV28 and TRBJ2-5; TRBD2 matches 11 bases. Trimming removed 5 bases from V and 4 bases from J; junction bases left unmatched: 3. CDR3 length equals 14 residues. Germline CDR1 and CDR2: MDHEN and SYDVKM. The CDR3 DNA is TGTGCCAGCAGTCTTAGCGGGGGGGGAGAGACCCAGTACTTC. Protein: CASSLSGGGETQYF.